This note documents a single T cell receptor beta chain sequence. Its target is not known. Despite likely unrecorded immune exposures, the donors were nominally healthy at the time of sampling. The data derive from a study of cytomegalovirus exposure and HLA in healthy donors. Primers: 60 Vbeta forward and 13 Jbeta reverse. Assay: immunoSEQ multiplex PCR; the TCRdb copy retains only in-frame clones and omits some. The data show roughly 110,000 clones, approximately 79% seen once. General study points: There were a few CMV-associated chains whose specificity for CMV antigens was confirmed in vitro.

V was shortened by 5 bases and J by 5 bases, with 6 bases between the two germline ends. In germline, CDR1 is MNHNY, CDR2 SVGAGI (reference sequence). CDR3 length equals 11 residues. This receptor was identified in a man between 18 and 35 years old in good health and CMV-seronegative. The V call is TRBV6-6, the J call TRBJ1-1; D unresolved. Sequencing was carried out using PBMCs. CDR3 sequence (DNA): TGTGCCAGCAGTCCCGGGACTGAAGCTTTCTTT. Amino acid sequence: CASSPGTEAFF.